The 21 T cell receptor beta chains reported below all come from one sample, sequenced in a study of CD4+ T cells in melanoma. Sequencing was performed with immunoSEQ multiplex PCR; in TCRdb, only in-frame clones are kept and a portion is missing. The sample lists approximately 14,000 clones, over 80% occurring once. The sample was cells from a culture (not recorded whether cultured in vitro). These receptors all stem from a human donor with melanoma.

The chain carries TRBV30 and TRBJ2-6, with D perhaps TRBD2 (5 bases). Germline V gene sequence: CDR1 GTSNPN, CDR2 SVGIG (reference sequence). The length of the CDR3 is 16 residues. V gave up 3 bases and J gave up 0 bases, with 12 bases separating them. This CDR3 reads CAWRRVRTSGANVLTF. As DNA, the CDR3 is TGTGCCTGGAGGAGGGTCCGGACCTCTGGGGCCAACGTCCTGACTTTC.

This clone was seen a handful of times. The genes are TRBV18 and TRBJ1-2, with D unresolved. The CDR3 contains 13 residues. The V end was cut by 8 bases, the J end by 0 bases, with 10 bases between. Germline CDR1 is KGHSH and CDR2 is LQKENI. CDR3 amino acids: CASGKGANYGYTF. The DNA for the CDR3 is TGTGCCAGCGGAAAGGGAGCTAACTATGGCTACACCTTC.

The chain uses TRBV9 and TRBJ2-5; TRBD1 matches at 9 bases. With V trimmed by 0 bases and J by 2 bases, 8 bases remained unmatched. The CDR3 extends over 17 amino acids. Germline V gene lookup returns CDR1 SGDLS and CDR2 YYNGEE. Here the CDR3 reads CASSVARAGQGQETQYF. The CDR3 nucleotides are TGTGCCAGCAGCGTAGCTCGCGCCGGACAGGGGCAAGAGACCCAGTACTTC.

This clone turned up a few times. In DNA form, the CDR3 reads TGCAGCGGGAGACAGGAGTCGAACACTGAAGCTTTCTTT. Translating gives CSGRQESNTEAFF. This rearrangement joins TRBV29-1 to TRBJ1-1, with a tentative D call TRBD1 (6 bases). From germline, CDR1 is SQVTM and CDR2 ANQGSEA. The V and J ends lost 7 bases and 1 base respectively, with 13 bases between them. The CDR3 spans 13 residues.

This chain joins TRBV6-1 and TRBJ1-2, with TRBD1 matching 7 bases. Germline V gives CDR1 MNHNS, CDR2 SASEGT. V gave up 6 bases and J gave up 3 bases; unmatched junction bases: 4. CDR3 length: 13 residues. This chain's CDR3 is CASRMGTDYGYTF. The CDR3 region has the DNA TGTGCCAGCAGGATGGGGACAGACTATGGCTACACCTTC.

CDR3 DNA sequence: TGTGCCAGCAGTGAAGCAGGGGGAACCGGGGAGCTGTTTTTT. This encodes CASSEAGGTGELFF. This chain joins TRBV2 and TRBJ2-2; perhaps TRBD1 as D (6 bases). Germline CDR1 SNHLY, CDR2 FYNNEI. V was cut by 0 bases and J by 5 bases, with 7 bases left in between. The CDR3 covers 14 residues.

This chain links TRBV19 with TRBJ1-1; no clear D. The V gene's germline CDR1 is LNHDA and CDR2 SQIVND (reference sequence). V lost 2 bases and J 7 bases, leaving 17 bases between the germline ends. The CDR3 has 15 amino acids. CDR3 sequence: CASSIKIHWYGEAFF. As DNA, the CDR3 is TGTGCCAGTAGTATAAAGATCCACTGGTATGGTGAAGCTTTCTTT. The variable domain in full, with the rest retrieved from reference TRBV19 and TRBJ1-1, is DGGITQSPKYLFRKEGQNVTLSCEQNLNHDAMYWYRQDPGQGLRLIYYSQIVNDFQKGDIAEGYSVSREKKESFPLTVTSAQKNPTAFYLCASSIKIHWYGEAFFGQGTRLTVV.

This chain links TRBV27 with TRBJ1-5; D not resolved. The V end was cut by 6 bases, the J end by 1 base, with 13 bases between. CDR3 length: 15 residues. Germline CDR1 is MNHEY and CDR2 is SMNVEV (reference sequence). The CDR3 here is CASSNAGRSNQPQHF. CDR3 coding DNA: TGTGCCAGCAGCAACGCGGGTCGCAGCAATCAGCCCCAGCATTTT.

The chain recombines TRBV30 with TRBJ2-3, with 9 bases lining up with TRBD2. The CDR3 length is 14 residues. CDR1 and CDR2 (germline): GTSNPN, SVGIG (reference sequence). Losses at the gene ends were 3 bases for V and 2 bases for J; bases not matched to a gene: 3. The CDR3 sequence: CAWRGTSSTDTQYF. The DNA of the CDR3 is TGTGCCTGGAGAGGGACTAGCTCCACAGATACGCAGTATTTT.

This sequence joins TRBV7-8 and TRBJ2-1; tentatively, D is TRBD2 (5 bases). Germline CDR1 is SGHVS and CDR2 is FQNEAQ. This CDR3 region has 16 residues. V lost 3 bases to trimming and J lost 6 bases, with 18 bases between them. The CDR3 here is CASSFGELGLGNEQFF. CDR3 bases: TGTGCCAGCAGCTTCGGCGAACTTGGACTGGGCAATGAGCAGTTCTTC.

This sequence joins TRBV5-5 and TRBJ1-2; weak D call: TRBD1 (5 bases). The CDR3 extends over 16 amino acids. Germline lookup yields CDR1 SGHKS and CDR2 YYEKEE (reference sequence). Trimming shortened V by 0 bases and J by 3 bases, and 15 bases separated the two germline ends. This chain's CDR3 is CASSLAWGERDYGYTF. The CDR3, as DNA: TGTGCCAGCAGCTTGGCCTGGGGGGAGAGGGACTATGGCTACACCTTC.

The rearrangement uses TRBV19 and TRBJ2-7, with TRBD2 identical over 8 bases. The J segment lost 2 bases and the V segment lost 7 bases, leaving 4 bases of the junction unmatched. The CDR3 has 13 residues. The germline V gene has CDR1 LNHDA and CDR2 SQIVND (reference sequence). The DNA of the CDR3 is TGTGCCAGTAAGGCGGGGGGCACCTACGAGCAGTACTTC. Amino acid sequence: CASKAGGTYEQYF. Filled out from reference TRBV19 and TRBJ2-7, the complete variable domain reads DGGITQSPKYLFRKEGQNVTLSCEQNLNHDAMYWYRQDPGQGLRLIYYSQIVNDFQKGDIAEGYSVSREKKESFPLTVTSAQKNPTAFYLCASKAGGTYEQYFGPGTRLTVT.

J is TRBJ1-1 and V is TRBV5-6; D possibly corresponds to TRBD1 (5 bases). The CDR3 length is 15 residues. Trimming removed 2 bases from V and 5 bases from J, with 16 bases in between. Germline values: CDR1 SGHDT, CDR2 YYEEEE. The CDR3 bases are TGTGCCAGCAGCTTCTTTGCCAGGGACCAGACTGAAGCTTTCTTT. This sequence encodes CASSFFARDQTEAFF.

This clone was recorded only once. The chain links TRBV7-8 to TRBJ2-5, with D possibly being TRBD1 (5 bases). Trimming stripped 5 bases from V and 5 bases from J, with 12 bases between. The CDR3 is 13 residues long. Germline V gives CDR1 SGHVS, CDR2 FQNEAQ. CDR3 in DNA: TGTGCCAGCAGCCAGTTGACAGCCGAGACCCAGTACTTC. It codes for CASSQLTAETQYF.

The CDR3 DNA sequence: TGTGCCAGCTCCCTTTCCGGGACAGTGAACACCGGGGAGCTGTTTTTT. As protein: CASSLSGTVNTGELFF. The chain links TRBV18 to TRBJ2-2, with 7 bases identical to TRBD1. This CDR3 contains 16 residues. V gave up 6 bases and J gave up 1 base; unmatched junction bases: 8. Germline CDR1 reads KGHSH; CDR2 reads LQKENI.

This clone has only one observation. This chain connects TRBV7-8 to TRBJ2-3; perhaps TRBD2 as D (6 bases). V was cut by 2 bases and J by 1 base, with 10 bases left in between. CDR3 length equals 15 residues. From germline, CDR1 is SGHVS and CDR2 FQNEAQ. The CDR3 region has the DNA TGTGCCAGCAGCTTACCCGGGGAGGGCACAGATACGCAGTATTTT. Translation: CASSLPGEGTDTQYF.

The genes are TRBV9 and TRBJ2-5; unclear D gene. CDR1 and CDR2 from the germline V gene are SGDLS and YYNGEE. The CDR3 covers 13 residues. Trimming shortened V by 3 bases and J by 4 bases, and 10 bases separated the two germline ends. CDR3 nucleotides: TGTGCCAGCAGCGGACCTTTTGCAGAGACCCAGTACTTC. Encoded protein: CASSGPFAETQYF.

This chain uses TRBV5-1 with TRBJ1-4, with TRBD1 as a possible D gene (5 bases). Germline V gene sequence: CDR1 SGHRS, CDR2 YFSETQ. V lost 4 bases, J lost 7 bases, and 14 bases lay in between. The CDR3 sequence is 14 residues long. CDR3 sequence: CASSPGPPSEKLFF. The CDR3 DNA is TGCGCCAGCAGCCCGGGACCGCCGAGTGAAAAACTGTTTTTT.

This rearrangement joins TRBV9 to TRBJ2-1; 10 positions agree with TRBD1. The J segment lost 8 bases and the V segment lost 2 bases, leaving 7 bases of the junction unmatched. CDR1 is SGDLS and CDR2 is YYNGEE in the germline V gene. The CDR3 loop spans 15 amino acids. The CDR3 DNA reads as TGTGCCAGCAGCGTCCGACAGGGGGCGGGGGATGAGCAGTTCTTC. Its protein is CASSVRQGAGDEQFF.

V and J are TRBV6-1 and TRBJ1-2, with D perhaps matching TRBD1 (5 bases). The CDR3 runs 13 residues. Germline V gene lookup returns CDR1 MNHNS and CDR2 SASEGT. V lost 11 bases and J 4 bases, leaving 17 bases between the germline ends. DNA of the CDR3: TGTGCCTCATGGGGGGGGAGCGTCTATGGCTACACCTTC. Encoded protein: CASWGGSVYGYTF.

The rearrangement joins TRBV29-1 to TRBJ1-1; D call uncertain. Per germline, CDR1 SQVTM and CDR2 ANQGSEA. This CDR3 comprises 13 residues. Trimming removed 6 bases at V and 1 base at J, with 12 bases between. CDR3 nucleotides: TGCAGCGTCGCTCTTTTCTGGAACACTGAAGCTTTCTTT. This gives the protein CSVALFWNTEAFF.